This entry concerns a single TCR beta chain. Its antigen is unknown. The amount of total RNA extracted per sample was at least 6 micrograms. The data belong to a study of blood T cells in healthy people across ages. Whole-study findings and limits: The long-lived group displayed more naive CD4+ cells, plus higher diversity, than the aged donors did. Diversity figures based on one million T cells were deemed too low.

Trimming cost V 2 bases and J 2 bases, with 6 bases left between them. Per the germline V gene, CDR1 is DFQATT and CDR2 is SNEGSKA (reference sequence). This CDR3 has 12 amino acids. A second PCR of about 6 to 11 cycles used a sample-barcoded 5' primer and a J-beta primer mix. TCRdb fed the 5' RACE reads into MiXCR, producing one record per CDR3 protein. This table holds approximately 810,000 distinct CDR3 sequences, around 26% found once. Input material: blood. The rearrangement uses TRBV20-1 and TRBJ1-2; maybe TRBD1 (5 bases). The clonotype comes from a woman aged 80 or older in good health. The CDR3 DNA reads TGCAGTGCTAGAAGGGGAAACTATGGCTACACCTTC. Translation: CSARRGNYGYTF.